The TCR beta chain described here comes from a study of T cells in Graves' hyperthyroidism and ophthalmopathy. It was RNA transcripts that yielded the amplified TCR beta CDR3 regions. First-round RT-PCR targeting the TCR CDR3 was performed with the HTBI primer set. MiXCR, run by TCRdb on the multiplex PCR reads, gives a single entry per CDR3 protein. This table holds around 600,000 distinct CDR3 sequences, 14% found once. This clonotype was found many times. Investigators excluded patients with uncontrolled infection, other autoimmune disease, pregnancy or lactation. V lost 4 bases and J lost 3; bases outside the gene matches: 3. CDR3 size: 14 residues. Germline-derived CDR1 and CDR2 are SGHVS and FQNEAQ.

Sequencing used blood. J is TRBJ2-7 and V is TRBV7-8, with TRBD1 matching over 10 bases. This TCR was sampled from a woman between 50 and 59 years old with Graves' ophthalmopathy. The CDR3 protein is CASSSGTGDYEQYF. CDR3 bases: TGTGCCAGCAGCTCCGGGACAGGGGACTACGAGCAGTACTTC.